This T cell receptor beta chain appears in the sequencing data of a study of long-term antiretroviral therapy in people with HIV. Study outcomes and limitations: Possibly under older ART regimens, blood was drawn between about 2004 and 2017.

At least two post-ART and at least one pre-ART PBMC sample were available for each donor. Participants living with HIV all received treatment in the United States. The CDR3 extends over 15 amino acids. V lost 7 bases, J lost 4 bases, and 16 bases lay in between. CDR1 and CDR2 (germline): MNHNY, SVGAGI (reference sequence). With respect to this clone: Its antigen is currently unknown.

immunoSEQ v3.0 was run at survey level. TCRdb keeps only in-frame clones here, not all; method: immunoSEQ multiplex PCR. The table records tens of thousands of clones, about four fifths of them present only once. Sequences were derived from unsorted PBMCs, sampled 0.7 years before starting antiretroviral therapy. This TCR was sampled from a man aged 25 to 40 with HIV. The chain combines TRBV6-6 with TRBJ2-2; D might be TRBD1 or TRBD2, each matching 7 bases. The CDR3 is CASTQGGWSTGELFF. The CDR3 DNA reads TGTGCCAGCACCCAGGGGGGGTGGAGCACCGGGGAGCTGTTTTTT.